The rows below give T cell receptor beta chains drawn from one sample of a study of graft-versus-host responses after intestinal transplantation. Antigen specificity for these receptors is unknown. Some clones are missing from TCRdb's copy, which holds only in-frame ones; the method was immunoSEQ multiplex PCR. Here the sample spans 40,000 to 60,000 clones, around 85% being singletons. The source was unstimulated CD4+ T cells sorted from spleen or lymph node cells, collected before transplant. These receptors came from a human donor who was the organ donor for an intestinal transplant. The CDR3 runs from the conserved cysteine through the conserved F or W. Each record gives: clone size, J gene, D gene, V gene, CDR3 DNA, CDR3 protein. The D gene is left open where the match is weak. For some rows the clone size is stated as once, few or many, or as a class when expanded; others skip it.

clone_size: -
j_call: TRBJ2-1
d_call: TRBD2
v_call: TRBV5-1
cdr3_nt: TGCGCCAGCAGGGGACTAGCGGGAGTTTCCTACAATGAGCAGTTCTTC
cdr3_aa: CASRGLAGVSYNEQFF

clone_size: -
j_call: TRBJ1-3
d_call: -
v_call: TRBV7-2
cdr3_nt: TGTGCCAGCAGCTTAGGGACGGGGGCGCGGGGAAACACCATATGTTTT
cdr3_aa: CASSLGTGARGNTICF

clone_size: -
j_call: TRBJ2-3
d_call: -
v_call: TRBV5-6
cdr3_nt: TGTGCCAGCAGCTTGGGCGGGCCGGACTACACAGATACGCAGTATTTT
cdr3_aa: CASSLGGPDYTDTQYF

clone_size: once
j_call: TRBJ2-7
d_call: -
v_call: TRBV6-1
cdr3_nt: TGTGCCAGCAGCCACCAGGGTTTAATCCCCTACGAGCAGTACTTC
cdr3_aa: CASSHQGLIPYEQYF

clone_size: -
j_call: TRBJ2-3
d_call: -
v_call: TRBV6-5
cdr3_nt: TGTGCCAGCAGTGAAGGGATTAGCACAGATACGCAGTATTTT
cdr3_aa: CASSEGISTDTQYF

clone_size: -
j_call: TRBJ2-7
d_call: -
v_call: TRBV7-2
cdr3_nt: TGTGCCAGCAGCTTAGCGGGGGCGTACGAGCAGTACTTC
cdr3_aa: CASSLAGAYEQYF

clone_size: -
j_call: TRBJ1-2
d_call: -
v_call: TRBV4-2
cdr3_nt: TGTGCCAGCAGCCAAGACAGGGGCTACACCTTC
cdr3_aa: CASSQDRGYTF

clone_size: -
j_call: TRBJ1-2
d_call: -
v_call: TRBV6-1
cdr3_nt: TGTGCCAGCAGTGACAACTATGGCTACACCTTC
cdr3_aa: CASSDNYGYTF

clone_size: -
j_call: TRBJ2-2
d_call: TRBD2
v_call: TRBV11-3
cdr3_nt: TGTGCCAGCAGCTTAGTAGCGGGGTCCGGGGAGCTGTTTTTT
cdr3_aa: CASSLVAGSGELFF

clone_size: -
j_call: TRBJ1-1
d_call: -
v_call: TRBV6-6
cdr3_nt: TGTGCCAGCAGTTACTCGACAGGAAACACTGAAGCTTTCTTT
cdr3_aa: CASSYSTGNTEAFF

clone_size: -
j_call: TRBJ2-3
d_call: TRBD2
v_call: TRBV13
cdr3_nt: TGTGCCAGCAGCCACTGGACTAGCGGGGGCACAGATACGCAGTATTTT
cdr3_aa: CASSHWTSGGTDTQYF

clone_size: -
j_call: TRBJ1-3
d_call: -
v_call: TRBV5-6
cdr3_nt: TGTGCCAGCAGCTTGGGCCCGTACGGAAACACCATATATTTT
cdr3_aa: CASSLGPYGNTIYF

clone_size: -
j_call: TRBJ1-5
d_call: -
v_call: TRBV6-6
cdr3_nt: TGTGCCAGCAGTTACAGGGTAAATCAGCCCCAGCATTTT
cdr3_aa: CASSYRVNQPQHF

clone_size: -
j_call: TRBJ1-6
d_call: TRBD1
v_call: TRBV7-2
cdr3_nt: TGTGCCAGCAGCTTAGAAGGGGGCCCTAATTCACCCCTCCACTTT
cdr3_aa: CASSLEGGPNSPLHF

clone_size: -
j_call: TRBJ1-5
d_call: TRBD1
v_call: TRBV2
cdr3_nt: TGTGCCAGCAGTGCAGACAGGGGCTATCAGCCCCAGCATTTT
cdr3_aa: CASSADRGYQPQHF

clone_size: few
j_call: TRBJ2-7
d_call: -
v_call: TRBV19
cdr3_nt: TGTGCCAGCGGTAATGAGGGGGGAGAGCAGTACTTC
cdr3_aa: CASGNEGGEQYF

clone_size: once
j_call: TRBJ2-7
d_call: -
v_call: TRBV6-6
cdr3_nt: TGTGCCAGCCTCATCGAGCAGTACTTC
cdr3_aa: CASLIEQYF

clone_size: once
j_call: TRBJ2-7
d_call: -
v_call: TRBV11-2
cdr3_nt: TGTGCCAGCAGCTTACTTAGGGGGAGTGGGTACGAGCAGTACTTC
cdr3_aa: CASSLLRGSGYEQYF

clone_size: -
j_call: TRBJ2-7
d_call: TRBD1
v_call: TRBV5-4
cdr3_nt: TGTGCCAGCAGCGGACAGGGTCCCTACGAGCAGTACTTC
cdr3_aa: CASSGQGPYEQYF

clone_size: -
j_call: TRBJ2-1
d_call: -
v_call: TRBV6-1
cdr3_nt: TGTGCCAGCAGTTACCACGATGAGCAGTTCTTC
cdr3_aa: CASSYHDEQFF

clone_size: -
j_call: TRBJ2-2
d_call: -
v_call: TRBV11-3
cdr3_nt: TGTGCCAGCAGCCCAGACCTGACCGGGGAGCTGTTTTTT
cdr3_aa: CASSPDLTGELFF

clone_size: -
j_call: TRBJ1-2
d_call: -
v_call: TRBV6-1
cdr3_nt: TGTGCCAGCAGTGAAGGTTGGATAATGGGTGGCTACACCTTC
cdr3_aa: CASSEGWIMGGYTF

clone_size: -
j_call: TRBJ2-1
d_call: TRBD2
v_call: TRBV5-6
cdr3_nt: TGTGCCAGCAGCTTTCTGGCGGGGGGCCAGTACAATGAGCAGTTCTTC
cdr3_aa: CASSFLAGGQYNEQFF

clone_size: -
j_call: TRBJ2-1
d_call: -
v_call: TRBV6-5
cdr3_nt: TGTGCCAGCAGTTACCCCCGTAGTCACAATGAGCAGTTCTTC
cdr3_aa: CASSYPRSHNEQFF

clone_size: -
j_call: TRBJ2-5
d_call: TRBD1
v_call: TRBV11-2
cdr3_nt: TGTGCCAGCAGCCCGGTGACAGGGGGCGCGTGGGAGACCCAGTACTTC
cdr3_aa: CASSPVTGGAWETQYF

clone_size: few
j_call: TRBJ1-5
d_call: -
v_call: TRBV27
cdr3_nt: TGTGCCAGCAGTCCCCGGGCTCTATATAGCAATCAGCCCCAGCATTTT
cdr3_aa: CASSPRALYSNQPQHF